This T cell receptor (beta chain) is from a study of spatial heterogeneity in lung cancer (dated by TCRdb to about 2019). In the study overall: Samples were obtained from approximately 76 patients with early-stage, untreated non-small cell lung cancer from the lung TRACERx cohort. The study quantitatively compared TCR alpha and beta repertoires across multiple tumor regions, matched nontumor lung and blood in non-small cell lung cancer. At surgery, both alpha and beta chains were TCR-sequenced in more than 200 tumor regions, approximately 64 matched nontumor lung samples and 56 PBMC samples. Follow-up PBMC samples were sequenced whenever the samples were available, and the median time to follow-up was approximately 24 months after resection. In the raw uncorrected reads, each unique combination of TCR and UMI appeared more than ten times on average. The study linked features of the TCR repertoire to counts of nonsynonymous mutations, which were determined by whole-exome sequencing of tumor tissue. More beta-chain than alpha-chain transcripts were consistently detected, likely reflecting higher beta-chain transcript abundance.

What the time point label conveys for this sample: blood at routine non-recurrence follow-up after resection. For TCR sequencing, whole RNA was extracted from tumor and nontumor lung tissue, or from cryopreserved PBMC samples, and no cell sorting was done. Patients were selected for TCR sequencing only if sufficient RNA was available from at least two tumor regions. This clonotype has only a few counts. It lacks a known antigen. No quality values exist for individual bases; no much larger clone is one base distant. The trim is 6 bases for V and 7 bases for J, with a gap of 19 bases between the germline ends. The CDR3 measures 14 amino acids from cysteine to phenylalanine. Just CDR3 DNA is preserved here, 42 bases in frame from base 1. CDR1 and CDR2 (SQVTM, ANQGSEA) derive from the germline V gene. The library was generated by 5' RACE. The instrument was a NextSeq 500. The TCR library protocol attached a unique molecular identifier to each TCR cDNA molecule to allow correction of PCR and sequencing errors. In the paper's pipeline: Decombinator tools were used for TCR identification, UMI-based error correction and CDR3 extraction. TCRs above a frequency of 2 per 1,000, corresponding to the top 1% of the tumor frequency distribution, were defined as expanded. Renyi diversity was calculated using the R vegan package after each repertoire was subsampled 100 times to 5,000 TCRs. CDR3 similarity networks were built from amino acid triplet string-kernel similarity, with CDR3s being connected when pairwise similarity was above 0.82. TCRdb ran its own pipeline on the public reads, namely fastp trimming at Q25 and MiXCR clone calling, and kept in-frame beta chains. Rows are unified per CDR3 protein, each entry keeping the most common DNA and genes. The V and J calls and clone size are TCRdb's, not the authors'. The sample table lists approximately 56,000 distinct CDR3 sequences, around 7.7% of them with a count of one. The ten largest clones capture about a third of the sample.

What the authors observed across the whole study: Only 13 to 15 patients were included in comparisons of baseline and follow-up blood repertoires. Confirming at a functional level the hypothesis that regional TCRs recognize regional mutations was considered to require additional single-cell paired TCR alpha and beta sequencing. Ubiquitous expanded tumor TCRs were detected in blood more often at tumor resection than at routine follow-up.

The rearrangement combines TRBV29-1 with TRBJ2-1; the D gene cannot be named for sure. The sample in question was PBMCs, obtained at follow-up. This clonotype was sampled from a female donor with early-stage non-small cell lung cancer. In nucleotide form, the sequence is TGCAGCGTCTCTAAACCGGGCCGGATGAATGAGCAGTTCTTC. This codes for CSVSKPGRMNEQFF.